This TCR beta chain came from a study of neurological immune-mediated disorders. MiXCR, run by TCRdb on the 5' RACE reads, gives a single entry per CDR3 protein. The table has 35,000 to 40,000 distinct CDR3 sequences, around 10% seen once. This clonotype showed up many times. V shed 3 bases, J shed 3 bases, and the junction held 10 bases outside the gene matches. There are 17 residues in the CDR3. The germline gives CDR1 SGHRS, CDR2 YFSETQ. The clonotype was recovered from a woman in her thirties with HTLV-1-associated myelopathy (HAM/TSP). The sequenced sample consisted of CD4+ T cells from blood. This chain joins TRBV5-1 and TRBJ1-3; TRBD1 aligns across 9 bases. DNA of the CDR3: TGCGCCAGCAGCTCCCTTCAACAGGGGGCTTATGGAAACACCATATATTTT. It translates to CASSSLQQGAYGNTIYF.